These 30 T cell receptor beta chains were all obtained from the same sample, sequenced in a study of blood T cells in healthy people across ages (dated by TCRdb to the mid-2010s). The library came from 5' RACE. The instrument given in TCRdb is Illumina HiSeq 2500. The second PCR ran for roughly 7 to 11 cycles and used a J-beta primer mix along with a sample-barcoded 5' primer. TCRdb itself trimmed the public reads at Q25 with fastp, ran MiXCR and retained productive beta chains. Every distinct CDR3 protein forms one entry, paired with its most common genes and DNA. Across this sample there are about 290,000 distinct CDR3 sequences, with around 30% seen only once. Over 25% of the sample goes to the ten largest clones. The sample comprised blood. The receptors were gathered from a woman aged 70 to 79 in good health.

This clonotype was counted a few times. One end of the junction is discordant with germline, which a read error may explain. The chain combines TRBV7-2 with TRBJ2-5; no reliable D call. Germline-derived CDR1 and CDR2 are SGHTA and FQGNSA. CDR3 length: 14 residues. For the CDR3, the DNA is TGTGCCAGCAGCTTAGTGCGTCGGTTGGAGACCCAGCACTTC. Encoded protein: CASSLVRRLETQHF.

This chain joins TRBV28 and TRBJ2-3; 9 positions agree with TRBD2. CDR1 is MDHEN, CDR2 SYDVKM, per germline. The trim removed 5 bases at V and 2 bases at J, leaving 14 bases unmatched. The CDR3 totals 18 residues. CDR3 nucleotide sequence: TGTGCCAGCAGTCCTCTCTTCAGACTAGCGGCAGACACAGATACGCAGTATTTT. As protein: CASSPLFRLAADTDTQYF.

The CDR3 DNA reads as TGTGCCAGCCTTTCAAGAACCCAATTCTCCTACAATGAGCAGTTCTTC. Encoded protein: CASLSRTQFSYNEQFF. This chain uses TRBV2 with TRBJ2-1; D gene unclear. Per germline, CDR1 SNHLY and CDR2 FYNNEI. V was clipped by 8 bases and J by 0 bases, with 17 bases between them. The CDR3 is 16 residues long.

This clonotype was counted a few times. The chain recombines TRBV2 with TRBJ2-1, with D perhaps TRBD2 (6 bases). The CDR3 is made up of 15 amino acids. Germline CDR1 is SNHLY and CDR2 is FYNNEI. V was clipped by 4 bases and J by 8 bases, with 18 bases between them. CDR3 residues: CASSVLGGGPDEQFF. The CDR3 DNA reads as TGTGCCAGCAGTGTCCTTGGGGGAGGCCCCGATGAGCAGTTCTTC.

This sequence joins TRBV7-6 and TRBJ2-5; D may be TRBD1 (6 bases). This CDR3 spans 15 amino acids. Germline CDR1 and CDR2: SGHVS and FNYEAQ. The V gene lost 5 bases and the J gene lost 1 base, with 14 bases spanning the gap. CDR3: CASSPLTGSQETQYF. In nucleotides, the CDR3 is TGTGCCAGCAGCCCGTTGACAGGAAGCCAAGAGACCCAGTACTTC.

This clonotype is judged medium-sized. The chain recombines TRBV28 with TRBJ1-1, with D possibly being TRBD1 (5 bases). The V gene lost 5 bases and the J gene lost 10 bases, with 20 bases spanning the gap. The CDR3 runs to 14 residues. The V gene's germline CDR1 is MDHEN and CDR2 SYDVKM. CDR3 loop: CASSPPLGPGGAFF. CDR3 bases: TGTGCCAGCAGTCCCCCTCTGGGACCGGGGGGAGCTTTCTTT.

The chain recombines TRBV7-9 with TRBJ2-5; D not resolved. The last part of the DNA fits TRBJ2-1 better; the J call may be wrong. The CDR3 has 13 residues. The germline CDR1 and CDR2 sequences are SEHNR and FQNEAQ (reference sequence). CDR3 in amino acids: CASSIGPPNEQFF. The CDR3 DNA sequence: TGTGCCAGCAGCATCGGACCACCCAATGAGCAGTTCTTC.

This clonotype was observed a few times. The chain is built from TRBV7-3 and TRBJ2-1, with 8 positions matching TRBD2. CDR1 is SGHTA, CDR2 FQGTGA, per germline. CDR3 length: 14 residues. Trimming at V came to 3 bases and at J to 7 bases, leaving 5 bases not matched to a gene. Here the CDR3 DNA reads TGTGCCAGCAGCTTTGCGGGAGGTTTGAATGAGCAGTTCTTC. This gives the protein CASSFAGGLNEQFF.

The J gene is TRBJ2-7, the V gene TRBV7-6; D gene unclear. CDR3 length: 13 amino acids. Germline CDR1 reads SGHVS; CDR2 reads FNYEAQ. V was shortened by 2 bases and J by 7 bases, with 12 bases between the two germline ends. As DNA, the CDR3 is TGTGCCAGCAGCTTAAATTGGGTGGATGAGCAGTACTTC. Translating gives CASSLNWVDEQYF.

This clonotype showed up just a few times. The rearrangement links TRBV5-1 to TRBJ2-5, with a possible D match to TRBD1 (5 bases). Trimming pared 0 bases from V and 5 bases from J, leaving 11 bases between. The CDR3 extends over 14 amino acids. The germline gives CDR1 SGHRS, CDR2 YFSETQ. The CDR3 spells CASSLGQRGETQYF. CDR3 bases: TGCGCCAGCAGCTTGGGACAGCGCGGCGAGACCCAGTACTTC.

This clonotype was seen a few times. The J gene is TRBJ1-1, the V gene TRBV5-1; no reliable D call. CDR1 SGHRS and CDR2 YFSETQ come from the germline V gene. V was cut by 3 bases and J by 4 bases, with 7 bases left in between. The CDR3 is made up of 12 amino acids. In nucleotides, the CDR3 is TGCGCCAGCAGCTATGGGGTCACTGAAGCTTTCTTT. Translating it yields CASSYGVTEAFF.

This clonotype was seen many times. This chain joins TRBV7-8 and TRBJ2-5, with 10 bases lining up with TRBD1. J gave up 4 bases and V 2 bases, and 4 bases lay outside the gene matches. Germline values: CDR1 SGHVS, CDR2 FQNEAQ. The CDR3 covers 15 residues. In nucleotides, the CDR3 is TGTGCCAGCAGCTTAAGGGACAGGGGTGGAGAGACCCAGTACTTC. It codes for CASSLRDRGGETQYF.

The chain carries TRBV5-6 and TRBJ2-2; TRBD1 is a possible D gene (5 bases). Trimming took off 1 base at V and 2 bases at J, with 9 bases between the two ends. The germline V gene encodes CDR1 SGHDT and CDR2 YYEEEE. The CDR3 has 15 amino acids. This CDR3 reads CASSLQTANTGELFF. The CDR3 nucleotides read TGTGCCAGCAGCTTGCAGACAGCTAACACCGGGGAGCTGTTTTTT.

This clonotype was seen more than once but under ten times. V gene TRBV15 combines with J gene TRBJ2-5; tentative D call: TRBD2 (6 bases). The CDR3 length is 17 residues. Trimming shortened V by 7 bases and J by 4 bases, and 25 bases separated the two germline ends. Germline CDR1 LNHNV, CDR2 YYDKDF (reference sequence). CDR3 amino acids: CATTPGFSNGGVETQYF. For the CDR3, the DNA is TGTGCCACCACGCCGGGCTTCTCGAACGGGGGAGTAGAGACCCAGTACTTC.

The rearrangement links TRBV5-1 to TRBJ2-5, with 7 positions matching TRBD1. This CDR3 has 15 amino acids. Germline-derived CDR1 and CDR2 are SGHRS and YFSETQ. With V trimmed by 0 bases and J by 5 bases, 7 bases remained unmatched. CDR3 residues: CASSLGGQPEETQYF. The CDR3 DNA sequence: TGCGCCAGCAGCTTGGGGGGACAGCCTGAGGAGACCCAGTACTTC.

This clonotype was found many times. The V call is TRBV7-2, the J call TRBJ2-7; unclear D gene. The CDR3 has 13 amino acids. V lost 1 base and J lost 0, with 4 bases in between. The V gene's germline CDR1 is SGHTA and CDR2 FQGNSA. The CDR3 loop is CASSLGVSYEQYF. DNA for the CDR3: TGTGCCAGCAGCTTAGGTGTCTCCTACGAGCAGTACTTC.

Only a few counts were recorded for this clonotype. This rearrangement joins TRBV3-1 to TRBJ2-2, with 7 bases matching TRBD2. Germline CDR1 is LGHDT and CDR2 is YNNKEL (reference sequence). Trimming removed 3 bases from V and 7 bases from J; junction bases left unmatched: 5. The CDR3 covers 14 residues. DNA of the CDR3: TGTGCCAGCAGCCAGCGGGAGACGAACGGGGAGCTGTTTTTT. This encodes CASSQRETNGELFF.

Only a few counts were recorded for this clonotype. V gene TRBV7-6 combines with J gene TRBJ1-3; D may be TRBD1 (5 bases). CDR1 is SGHVS and CDR2 is FNYEAQ in the germline V gene. Trimming left V 4 bases short and J 4 bases short, with 14 bases between. The CDR3 is 15 residues long. The CDR3 nucleotides read TGTGCCAGCAGCTCGATGACAGATATAGGAAACACCATATATTTT. Protein sequence: CASSSMTDIGNTIYF.

This clonotype was observed a few times. The J gene is TRBJ1-1, the V gene TRBV4-1; 8 bases align to TRBD1. CDR3 length: 15 residues. The junction had 5 bases not matched to a gene; V was cut back by 0 bases and J by 5 bases. From germline, CDR1 is MGHRA and CDR2 YSYEKL. The CDR3 DNA is TGCGCCAGCAGCCAAGATCGGACAGGGTTGACTGAAGCTTTCTTT. Protein product: CASSQDRTGLTEAFF.

The CDR3 DNA reads as TGTGCCAGCAGCTCCAGGGGGCAGGCCTACGAGCAGTACTTC. Amino acid sequence: CASSSRGQAYEQYF. The rearrangement uses TRBV9 and TRBJ2-7, with TRBD1 identical over 8 bases. The CDR3 has 14 amino acids. Germline V gene lookup returns CDR1 SGDLS and CDR2 YYNGEE. Trimming removed 4 bases from V and 2 bases from J; junction bases left unmatched: 5.

There are many counts of this clonotype. This sequence joins TRBV5-1 and TRBJ2-6; 7 nucleotides line up with TRBD1. The CDR3 is made up of 15 amino acids. Trimming at V came to 4 bases and at J to 2 bases, leaving 3 bases not matched to a gene. Germline lookup yields CDR1 SGHRS and CDR2 YFSETQ. CDR3 nucleotide sequence: TGCGCCAGCAGCCCGACAGGGACTGGGGCCAACGTCCTGACTTTC. Translating gives CASSPTGTGANVLTF.

This chain joins TRBV2 and TRBJ2-5, with 9 positions matching TRBD1. Judging by the DNA end, TRBJ2-7 fits better; the J call may be wrong. The CDR3 is made up of 14 amino acids. The germline CDR1 and CDR2 sequences are SNHLY and FYNNEI. As DNA, the CDR3 is TGTGCCAGCAGTAAACAGGGGGCGGCCTACGAGCAGTACTTC. This encodes CASSKQGAAYEQYF.

In this sample, this clonotype turned up a few times. The V gene is TRBV29-1, the J gene TRBJ2-3; D gene uncertain. CDR3 length: 15 amino acids. The germline gives CDR1 SQVTM, CDR2 ANQGSEA. V gave up 5 bases and J gave up 0 bases, with 15 bases separating them. The CDR3 sequence: CSVCIIDRSTDTQYF. In DNA form, the CDR3 reads TGCAGCGTTTGTATCATTGACCGTAGCACAGATACGCAGTATTTT.

This clonotype has a count of ten or more. V is TRBV15 and J is TRBJ1-1, with D perhaps matching TRBD1 (5 bases). Trimming removed 5 bases from V and 1 base from J, with 8 bases in between. The CDR3 has 13 residues. Germline lookup yields CDR1 LNHNV and CDR2 YYDKDF (reference sequence). In DNA form, the CDR3 reads TGTGCCACCAGCGATCAGGGGAACACTGAAGCTTTCTTT. Protein product: CATSDQGNTEAFF.

As regards this clonotype: Germline and junction disagree at one end, which may indicate a read error. The V call is TRBV11-3, the J call TRBJ2-5; TRBD1 matches 7 bases. TRBJ2-1 explains the end of the DNA better; the J call may be wrong. The CDR3 loop spans 13 amino acids. Germline V gene data show CDR1 as SGHNT and CDR2 as YENEEA. The CDR3 DNA follows: TGTACCAGCAGCTCAGCCGGGACAGTCGAGCAGTTCTTC. It yields the protein CTSSSAGTVEQFF.

This clonotype appeared many times. This chain links TRBV5-1 with TRBJ2-1; D is uncertain. Germline V gene sequence: CDR1 SGHRS, CDR2 YFSETQ. There are 12 residues in the CDR3. V was cut by 0 bases and J by 5 bases, with 3 bases left in between. In DNA, the CDR3 is TGCGCCAGCAGCTTGGGAGACAATGAGCAGTTCTTC. It encodes CASSLGDNEQFF.

This clonotype was detected only a few times. The chain has TRBV4-1 and TRBJ2-7; D gene unclear. The better agreement between TRBJ2-5 and the DNA end casts doubt on the J call. The CDR3 totals 15 residues. CDR1 and CDR2 (germline): MGHRA, YSYEKL. The CDR3 is CASSQEAIERETQYF. CDR3 bases: TGCGCCAGCAGCCAAGAAGCCATCGAGCGAGAGACCCAGTACTTC.

This clonotype was detected only a few times. The chain joins TRBV5-5 to TRBJ2-3, with a weak D call TRBD1 (5 bases). With 3 bases removed from V and 13 bases from J, the gap between germline ends came to 15 bases. This CDR3 region has 12 residues. Germline V gives CDR1 SGHKS, CDR2 YYEKEE (reference sequence). CDR3 amino acids: CASSYQGIGEYF. The CDR3 nucleotides read TGTGCCAGCAGCTATCAGGGTATTGGGGAGTATTTT.

This clonotype was observed a few times. The genes are TRBV5-8 and TRBJ2-2, with D possibly matching TRBD2 (6 bases). The CDR3 is 15 residues long. V dropped 3 bases and J dropped 0 bases, with 9 bases sitting between them. Germline-derived CDR1 and CDR2 are SGHTS and YDEGEE. The CDR3 DNA is TGTGCCAGCAGCTCCGGGGGAACGAACACCGGGGAGCTGTTTTTT. Protein product: CASSSGGTNTGELFF.

This clonotype was seen a handful of times. The chain carries TRBV2 and TRBJ2-1; TRBD2 matches 11 bases. Germline V gene sequence: CDR1 SNHLY, CDR2 FYNNEI. The CDR3 loop spans 14 amino acids. J lost 6 bases, V lost 8 bases, and 6 bases had no gene match. The CDR3 here is CASGTLAGANEQFF. The CDR3 bases are TGTGCCAGCGGAACACTAGCGGGAGCCAATGAGCAGTTCTTC.